This section outlines one TCR beta chain sequence together with its context. The sample holds a few counts of this clone. Its antigen has not been determined. Base qualities are missing; no much larger clone stands one base away. This sample was included in a study of cytomegalovirus exposure and HLA in healthy donors (dated by TCRdb to 2015 to 2018). Turning to the overall study: According to a later analysis, one platform produced both the roughly 110 validation repertoires and the roughly 640 repertoires of the first cohort. The aim of the study was to test whether cataloging public T cell receptors could identify signatures of past pathogen exposure. In addition to the first cohort of approximately 650 subjects, a separate validation cohort of approximately 130 different subjects was used. To predict cytomegalovirus infection status, the study brought together high-throughput TCR immunosequencing, statistical association of individual TCRs with disease status, and machine learning.

What the research found in general, with its limitations: Of the cluster scores, around 95% were above 0 in a later analysis, which found that TCRs clustered in the first cohort also tended to co-occur in the 95 to 150 validation repertoires. Across donors, most TCR sequences were observed very rarely, whereas some public TCRs were present in many individuals. In vitro tests confirmed that a few of the cytomegalovirus-associated TCR beta chains recognize cytomegalovirus antigens. The authors suggested that the approach could potentially be generalized to other disease states and immunological phenotypes. All 120 repertoires were used to score co-occurrence in the validation cohort in a later analysis, because that analysis had no HLA typing for the cohort. The study listed around 160 TCR beta chains as associated with cytomegalovirus. Cytomegalovirus status was reported to be diagnosed by the classifier with high specificity and sensitivity in both the original and validation cohorts.

The donors belonged to the validation cohort of approximately 130 subjects, which was separate from the roughly 670-subject first cohort. Reading the germline V gene gives CDR1 SQVTM and CDR2 ANQGSEA. V gives up 6 bases and J gives up 0 bases, and the segment between their germline ends measures 14 bases. The CDR3 spans 14 residues, from the cysteine through the phenylalanine. The sequence is cut down to CDR3 DNA, 42 bases in frame from base 1. The receptor library was made with the immunoSEQ multiplex PCR assay. In the original analysis: A statistical classification framework was developed to diagnose cytomegalovirus status using the catalog of TCR beta chain sequences. Imported from immuneACCESS, the table was reduced by TCRdb to in-frame sequences with V and J called. These copies leave out some clones; in studies compared against another copy, an unresolved V gene accounts for under half, and the cause of the remainder is not known. That table supplies the V and J calls and clone size; D and trimming were determined from the DNA. For this sample there are fewer than 120,000 clones; 88% appear just once. The top ten constitute about 1.5% of the sample.

The TCR comes from a woman aged 25 to 39 in good health and CMV-seropositive. Recombination connected TRBV29-1 to TRBJ1-1, and the D gene may be TRBD1, 6 bases matching. Sequenced: PBMCs. The DNA sequence is as follows: TGCAGCGTATCACAGGGTGGGATGAACACTGAAGCTTTCTTT. The resulting protein is CSVSQGGMNTEAFF.